This T cell receptor (beta chain) was recorded in a study of T cell repertoires in cytomegalovirus infection. Study at large: Peptides in the study included HLA-C-restricted and HLA-B-restricted CMV epitopes. Public TCR beta signatures provided an indication of both CMV infection and a matching HLA type. Study-wide results and limits: Frequencies of public TCR beta families were cumulated, and this identified carriers of CMV plus the relevant HLA.

At least ten counts were recorded for this clonotype. Its antigen remains unidentified. TCRdb analysed the reads with MiXCR anew, one entry per CDR3 protein. This table holds about 920,000 distinct CDR3 sequences, roughly 31% found once. The clonotype comes from a human donor in good health (CMV status not recorded). Some clones in this sample may be carry-over from other donors' samples. The specimen was cultured CD8+ T cells from PBMCs, collected from culture after CMV antigen stimulation.

Here the CDR3 reads CASSLGAGDYGYTF. Here the CDR3 DNA reads TGTGCCAGCAGCTTAGGGGCGGGCGACTATGGCTACACCTTC. The gene calls are TRBV11-2 and TRBJ1-2, with D uncertain. The CDR3 loop spans 14 amino acids. Germline lookup yields CDR1 SGHAT and CDR2 FQNNGV. Trimming cost V 1 base and J 3 bases, with 9 bases left between them.